This is a list of T cell receptor beta chains from one sample in a study of cytomegalovirus exposure and HLA in healthy donors. Generated by immunoSEQ multiplex PCR, the TCRdb table keeps only in-frame clones and is missing some. The sample carries some 170,000 clones, nearly 90% recorded once. Sequencing was performed on PBMCs. These receptor sequences come from a woman aged 18-29 years in good health and CMV-seropositive. CDR3s include the opening cysteine and the closing phenylalanine or tryptophan. Each record gives: D gene, clone size, V gene, J gene, CDR3 protein, CDR3 DNA. D genes are given only for firm matches. Not all rows give a size; the values are once, few, many and, for expanded clones, a class.

d_call: NA
clone_size: NA
v_call: TRBV28
j_call: TRBJ1-1
cdr3_aa: CASSLWETNTEAFF
cdr3_nt: TGTGCCAGCAGTTTATGGGAGACCAACACTGAAGCTTTCTTT

d_call: TRBD2
clone_size: NA
v_call: TRBV13
j_call: TRBJ2-7
cdr3_aa: CASSSGRGDEQYF
cdr3_nt: TGTGCCAGCAGCTCCGGACGGGGGGACGAGCAGTACTTC

d_call: TRBD1
clone_size: NA
v_call: TRBV28
j_call: TRBJ1-2
cdr3_aa: CASLYHRGKGGGYTF
cdr3_nt: TGTGCCAGCCTATATCACAGGGGAAAGGGAGGTGGCTACACCTTC

d_call: NA
clone_size: NA
v_call: TRBV29-1
j_call: TRBJ2-3
cdr3_aa: CSVEDPVTDTQYF
cdr3_nt: TGCAGCGTTGAAGATCCGGTCACAGATACGCAGTATTTT

d_call: TRBD1
clone_size: NA
v_call: TRBV6-4
j_call: TRBJ1-5
cdr3_aa: CASSESGGTQPQHF
cdr3_nt: TGTGCCAGCAGTGAGTCAGGGGGCACTCAGCCCCAGCATTTT

d_call: TRBD1
clone_size: NA
v_call: TRBV27
j_call: TRBJ2-2
cdr3_aa: CASSFWGQGNTGELFF
cdr3_nt: TGTGCCAGCAGTTTCTGGGGACAGGGAAACACCGGGGAGCTGTTTTTT

d_call: TRBD2
clone_size: once
v_call: TRBV19
j_call: TRBJ2-1
cdr3_aa: CASSIHSGRSNEQFF
cdr3_nt: TGTGCCAGTAGTATCCATAGCGGGAGATCAAATGAGCAGTTCTTC

d_call: TRBD2
clone_size: NA
v_call: TRBV2
j_call: TRBJ2-1
cdr3_aa: CASMYGTSLGEQFF
cdr3_nt: TGTGCCAGCATGTACGGGACTAGCCTGGGTGAGCAGTTCTTC

d_call: TRBD2
clone_size: NA
v_call: TRBV4-2
j_call: TRBJ2-7
cdr3_aa: CASSQDYPPTGGVGEQYF
cdr3_nt: TGTGCCAGCAGCCAAGATTACCCCCCTACGGGAGGGGTGGGGGAGCAGTACTTC

d_call: TRBD2
clone_size: NA
v_call: TRBV5-6
j_call: TRBJ2-7
cdr3_aa: CASSFSGSTHEQYF
cdr3_nt: TGTGCCAGCAGCTTTAGCGGGAGCACACACGAGCAGTACTTC

d_call: TRBD1
clone_size: NA
v_call: TRBV29-1
j_call: TRBJ1-5
cdr3_aa: CSVRTGPSNQPQHF
cdr3_nt: TGCAGCGTTAGGACAGGGCCTAGCAATCAGCCCCAGCATTTT

d_call: TRBD2
clone_size: NA
v_call: TRBV4-1
j_call: TRBJ2-7
cdr3_aa: CASSQDRLAGGLQYEQYF
cdr3_nt: TGCGCCAGCAGCCAAGACCGACTAGCGGGAGGGTTACAGTACGAGCAGTACTTC

d_call: TRBD1
clone_size: NA
v_call: TRBV6-5
j_call: TRBJ2-2
cdr3_aa: CASSYSRDRTTGELFF
cdr3_nt: TGTGCCAGCAGTTACTCGAGGGACAGGACCACCGGGGAGCTGTTTTTT

d_call: TRBD2
clone_size: NA
v_call: TRBV29-1
j_call: TRBJ2-1
cdr3_aa: CSVALAGGGNEQFF
cdr3_nt: TGCAGCGTTGCACTAGCGGGAGGAGGGAATGAGCAGTTCTTC

d_call: TRBD2
clone_size: NA
v_call: TRBV27
j_call: TRBJ2-7
cdr3_aa: CASSPGLAEPYEQYF
cdr3_nt: TGTGCCAGCAGCCCGGGACTAGCGGAGCCCTACGAGCAGTACTTC

d_call: TRBD2
clone_size: NA
v_call: TRBV7-8
j_call: TRBJ2-1
cdr3_aa: CASSITSGYYNEQFF
cdr3_nt: TGTGCCAGCAGCATTACTAGCGGGTACTACAATGAGCAGTTCTTC

d_call: NA
clone_size: NA
v_call: TRBV18
j_call: TRBJ2-7
cdr3_aa: CASSAPRAGSYEQYF
cdr3_nt: TGTGCCAGCTCCGCCCCCCGGGCGGGCTCCTACGAGCAGTACTTC

d_call: TRBD1
clone_size: NA
v_call: TRBV19
j_call: TRBJ2-3
cdr3_aa: CASRTTGVRTDTQYF
cdr3_nt: TGTGCCAGTAGGACAACAGGGGTGCGCACAGATACGCAGTATTTT

d_call: TRBD1
clone_size: NA
v_call: TRBV28
j_call: TRBJ2-7
cdr3_aa: CASSLPGTAAYEQYF
cdr3_nt: TGTGCCAGCAGTCTCCCCGGGACAGCGGCCTACGAGCAGTACTTC

d_call: NA
clone_size: NA
v_call: TRBV7-8
j_call: TRBJ2-7
cdr3_aa: CASSLVAGPRSSYEQYF
cdr3_nt: TGTGCCAGCAGCTTAGTAGCAGGGCCCCGCAGCTCCTACGAGCAGTACTTC

d_call: NA
clone_size: NA
v_call: TRBV4-1
j_call: TRBJ2-7
cdr3_aa: CASSQDGGFDEQYF
cdr3_nt: TGCGCCAGCAGCCAAGATGGAGGGTTCGACGAGCAGTACTTC

d_call: NA
clone_size: NA
v_call: TRBV6-1
j_call: TRBJ1-1
cdr3_aa: CASSEYEGWNTEAFF
cdr3_nt: TGTGCCAGCAGTGAATATGAGGGATGGAACACTGAAGCTTTCTTT

d_call: TRBD2
clone_size: few
v_call: TRBV2
j_call: TRBJ2-1
cdr3_aa: CASSEGRLAGGQFF
cdr3_nt: TGTGCCAGCAGTGAAGGGAGACTAGCGGGAGGGCAGTTCTTC

d_call: NA
clone_size: NA
v_call: TRBV27
j_call: TRBJ1-5
cdr3_aa: CASSSPLQPQHF
cdr3_nt: TGTGCCAGCAGTTCCCCACTTCAGCCCCAGCATTTT

d_call: NA
clone_size: NA
v_call: TRBV5-1
j_call: TRBJ1-2
cdr3_aa: CASRAGPGGYGYTF
cdr3_nt: TGCGCCAGCAGGGCAGGGCCGGGAGGTTATGGCTACACCTTC

d_call: NA
clone_size: NA
v_call: TRBV6-5
j_call: TRBJ1-1
cdr3_aa: CASSYLGDTWNTEAFF
cdr3_nt: TGTGCCAGCAGTTACTTGGGGGACACTTGGAACACTGAAGCTTTCTTT

d_call: NA
clone_size: NA
v_call: TRBV9
j_call: TRBJ1-2
cdr3_aa: CASSLAGLEFGYTF
cdr3_nt: TGTGCCAGCAGCCTTGCAGGGTTAGAATTCGGCTACACCTTC